This T cell receptor beta chain was profiled in a study of shared clonotypes between healthy human individuals. Study overall: Ranging from 18 to 49 in age, donors were a couple of women and three men. General study results and limits: Clonotype sharing across a handful of donors was observed for around 5% of naive CD4 clonotypes.

Genomic DNA belonging to each subset was distributed in equal measure over several immunoSEQ plates. Assay: immunoSEQ multiplex PCR; the TCRdb copy retains only in-frame clones and omits some. The data contain 300,000 to 400,000 clones, about 74% of them seen just once; the ten biggest clones take up approximately 10%. With regard to this clone: Its specificity is not known.

The CDR3 runs 15 residues. CDR1 and CDR2 from the germline V gene are LNHDA and SQIVND (reference sequence). Trimming pared 1 base from V and 5 bases from J, leaving 13 bases between. The sequence derives from a man aged 25 to 40 in good health. Specimen: memory CD4+ T cells sorted from blood. Sample subset: CD45RA-negative fraction. The chain is built from TRBV19 and TRBJ2-3; D is perhaps TRBD1 (6 bases). CDR3 amino acids: CASSIVPGAGDTQYF. Here the CDR3 DNA reads TGTGCCAGTAGTATAGTCCCAGGGGCTGGAGATACGCAGTATTTT.